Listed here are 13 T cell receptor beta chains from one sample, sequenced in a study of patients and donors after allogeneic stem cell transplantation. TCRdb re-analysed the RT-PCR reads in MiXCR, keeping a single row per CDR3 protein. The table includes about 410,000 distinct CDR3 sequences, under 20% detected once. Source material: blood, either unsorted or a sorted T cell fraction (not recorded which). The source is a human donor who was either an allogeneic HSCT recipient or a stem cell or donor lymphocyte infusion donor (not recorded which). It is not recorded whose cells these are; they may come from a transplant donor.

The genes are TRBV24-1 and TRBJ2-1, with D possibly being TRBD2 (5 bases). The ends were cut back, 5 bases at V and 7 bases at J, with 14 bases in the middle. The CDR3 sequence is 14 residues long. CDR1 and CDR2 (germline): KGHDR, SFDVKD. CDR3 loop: CATSVAGRANEQFF. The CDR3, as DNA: TGTGCCACCAGTGTCGCGGGTCGGGCGAATGAGCAGTTCTTC.

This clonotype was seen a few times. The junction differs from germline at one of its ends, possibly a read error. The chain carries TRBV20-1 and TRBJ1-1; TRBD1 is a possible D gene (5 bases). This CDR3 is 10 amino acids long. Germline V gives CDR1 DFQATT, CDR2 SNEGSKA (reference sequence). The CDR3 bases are TGCAGTGCCAACAGGCGACAGCTGGTCTTT. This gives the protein CSANRRQLVF.

The CDR3 DNA follows: TGTGCCACCAGCAGAGGAGACAGCCCCCACTATGGCTACACCTTC. As protein: CATSRGDSPHYGYTF. The chain joins TRBV15 to TRBJ1-2; possible D gene TRBD1, 5 bases. The CDR3 spans 15 residues. The V gene lost 1 base and the J gene lost 3 bases, with 12 bases spanning the gap. Per germline, CDR1 LNHNV and CDR2 YYDKDF (reference sequence).

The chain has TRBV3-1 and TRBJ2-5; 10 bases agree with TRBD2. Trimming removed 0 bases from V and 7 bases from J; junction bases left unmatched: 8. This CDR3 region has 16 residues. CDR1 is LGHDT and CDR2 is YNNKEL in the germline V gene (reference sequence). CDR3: CASSQERTSGDRTQYF. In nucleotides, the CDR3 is TGTGCCAGCAGCCAAGAGAGGACTAGCGGAGATCGGACCCAGTACTTC.

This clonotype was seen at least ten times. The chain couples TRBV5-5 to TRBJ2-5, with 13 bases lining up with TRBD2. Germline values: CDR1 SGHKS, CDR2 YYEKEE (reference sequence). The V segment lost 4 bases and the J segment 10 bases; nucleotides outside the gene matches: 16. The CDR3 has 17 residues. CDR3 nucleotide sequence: TGTGCCAGCAGCCTCGGAGCGAACGAGGGACTAGCGGGGCACCAGTACTTC. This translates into CASSLGANEGLAGHQYF.

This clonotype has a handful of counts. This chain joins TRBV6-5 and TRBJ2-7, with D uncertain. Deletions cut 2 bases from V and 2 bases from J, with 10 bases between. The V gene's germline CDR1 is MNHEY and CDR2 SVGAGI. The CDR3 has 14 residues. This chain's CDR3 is CASSYIDVTYEQYF. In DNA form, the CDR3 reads TGTGCCAGCAGTTACATTGACGTGACCTACGAGCAGTACTTC.

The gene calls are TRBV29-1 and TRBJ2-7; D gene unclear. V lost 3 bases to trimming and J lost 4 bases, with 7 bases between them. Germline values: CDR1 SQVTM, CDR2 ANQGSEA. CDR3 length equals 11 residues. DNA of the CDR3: TGCAGCGTTGACGACGTTTACGAGCAGTACTTC. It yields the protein CSVDDVYEQYF.

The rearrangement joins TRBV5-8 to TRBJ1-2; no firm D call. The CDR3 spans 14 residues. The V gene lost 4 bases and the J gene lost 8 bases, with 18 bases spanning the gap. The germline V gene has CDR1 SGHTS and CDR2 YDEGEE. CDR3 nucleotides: TGTGCCAGCAGCCCCCGGTGGTGGGGATACGGCTACACCTTC. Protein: CASSPRWWGYGYTF. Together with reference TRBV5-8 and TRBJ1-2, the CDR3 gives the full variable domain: EAGVTQSPTHLIKTRGQQATLRCSPISGHTSVYWYQQALGLGLQFLLWYDEGEERNRGNFPPRFSGRQFPNYSSELNVNALELEDSALYLCASSPRWWGYGYTFGSGTRLTVV.

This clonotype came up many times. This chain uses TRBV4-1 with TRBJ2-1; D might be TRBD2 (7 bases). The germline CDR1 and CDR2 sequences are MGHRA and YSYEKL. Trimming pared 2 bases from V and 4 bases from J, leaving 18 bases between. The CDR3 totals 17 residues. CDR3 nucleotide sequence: TGCGCCAGCAGCCAAACCCGCGAGGGAGGGGGATACAATGAGCAGTTCTTC. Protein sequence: CASSQTREGGGYNEQFF.

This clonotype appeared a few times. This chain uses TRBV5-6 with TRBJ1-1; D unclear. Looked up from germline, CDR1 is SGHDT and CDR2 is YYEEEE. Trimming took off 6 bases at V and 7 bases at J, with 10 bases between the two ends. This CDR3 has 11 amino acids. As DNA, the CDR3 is TGTGCCAGCAACGACCGAATTGAAGCTTTCTTT. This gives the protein CASNDRIEAFF.

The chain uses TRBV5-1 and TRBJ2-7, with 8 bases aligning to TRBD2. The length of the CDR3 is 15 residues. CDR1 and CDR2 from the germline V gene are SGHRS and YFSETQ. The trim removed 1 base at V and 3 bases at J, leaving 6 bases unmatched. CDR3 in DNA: TGCGCCAGCAGCTTGTATGGGACTAGTATCTACGAGCAGTACTTC. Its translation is CASSLYGTSIYEQYF.

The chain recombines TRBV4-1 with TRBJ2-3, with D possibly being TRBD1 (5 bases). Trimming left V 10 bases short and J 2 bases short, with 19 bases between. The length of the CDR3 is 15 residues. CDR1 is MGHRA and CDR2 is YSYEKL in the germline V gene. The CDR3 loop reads CATRVGGALTDTQYF. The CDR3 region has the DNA TGCGCCACCCGTGTCGGTGGGGCCCTCACAGATACGCAGTATTTT.

DNA for the CDR3: TGCGCCACCTCGGTCGGGACACTGAACACCGGGGAGCTGTTTTTT. Translated, it gives CATSVGTLNTGELFF. The chain joins TRBV5-1 to TRBJ2-2, with a tentative D call TRBD1 (6 bases). Germline V lookup: CDR1 SGHRS, CDR2 YFSETQ. Trimming took off 9 bases at V and 1 base at J, with 16 bases between the two ends. The CDR3 is 15 residues long.